This is a list of T cell receptor beta chains from one sample in a study of T cell responses to AZD1222 COVID-19 vaccine. This table comes from immunoSEQ multiplex PCR, and its TCRdb copy is limited to in-frame clones, with some not included. The sample has around 85,000 clones, around 86% seen once. Sequences were derived from peripheral blood, sampled on day 0 of AZD1222 vaccination. The receptors were sampled from an adult in good health. CDR3s include the opening cysteine and the closing phenylalanine or tryptophan. Fields, in order: clone size, V gene, D gene, J gene, CDR3 DNA, CDR3 protein. D genes are given only for firm matches. Part of the rows lack a size; the others show once, few, many or a class for expanded clones.

size: -
V: TRBV28
D: -
J: TRBJ1-5
DNA: TGTGCCAGCAGTTTTCAGTCCGAGGGCCAGCATTTT
CDR3: CASSFQSEGQHF

size: once
V: TRBV20-1
D: -
J: TRBJ1-5
DNA: TGCAGTGCTAGTCCGGACATTTCGGGTCAGCCCCAGCATTTT
CDR3: CSASPDISGQPQHF

size: few
V: TRBV25-1
D: TRBD2
J: TRBJ2-5
DNA: TGTGCCAGCAGTGAATATAAGGCTAGCGGGCTTCAAGAGACCCAGTACTTC
CDR3: CASSEYKASGLQETQYF

size: -
V: TRBV12-5
D: -
J: TRBJ1-5
DNA: TGTGCTAGTGGTTTGGGAGGCGGCAGCAATCAGCCCCAGCATTTT
CDR3: CASGLGGGSNQPQHF

size: few
V: TRBV19
D: TRBD1
J: TRBJ1-1
DNA: TGTGCCAGCAGGGGGGACAGGGTGAACACTGAAGCTTTCTTT
CDR3: CASRGDRVNTEAFF

size: -
V: TRBV19
D: -
J: TRBJ2-7
DNA: TGTGCCAGTGGGCCGGGGCTGTGGGCCTACGAGCAGTACTTC
CDR3: CASGPGLWAYEQYF

size: -
V: TRBV9
D: TRBD1
J: TRBJ1-2
DNA: TGTGCCAGCAGCGCGGACAGGAATTATAACTATGGCTACACCTTC
CDR3: CASSADRNYNYGYTF

size: -
V: TRBV7-9
D: TRBD1
J: TRBJ2-7
DNA: TGTGCCAGCAGCTCGGACAGGGGGATCTACGAGCAGTACTTC
CDR3: CASSSDRGIYEQYF

size: -
V: TRBV27
D: -
J: TRBJ1-6
DNA: TGTGCCAGCAGTGTCTACCTCGGGGTAGGGAATTCACCCCTCCACTTT
CDR3: CASSVYLGVGNSPLHF

size: -
V: TRBV28
D: TRBD2
J: TRBJ2-7
DNA: TGTGCCAGCAGCAAAAAAGGACTAGCGGGAGGGTACGAGCAGTACTTC
CDR3: CASSKKGLAGGYEQYF

size: -
V: TRBV19
D: -
J: TRBJ1-2
DNA: TGTGCCAGTAGTTACCAGGTCAACTATGGCTACACCTTC
CDR3: CASSYQVNYGYTF

size: -
V: TRBV2
D: -
J: TRBJ1-3
DNA: TGTGCCAGCAGTGAAGACAGCGGATCTGGAAACACCATATATTTT
CDR3: CASSEDSGSGNTIYF

size: -
V: TRBV10-1
D: TRBD1
J: TRBJ2-3
DNA: TGCGCCAGCGGCCCCGGGCAGGGGGCAGGGGATACGCAGTATTTT
CDR3: CASGPGQGAGDTQYF

size: -
V: TRBV18
D: -
J: TRBJ1-4
DNA: TGTGCCAGCCACGGCAGACTGGATGAAAAACTGTTTTTT
CDR3: CASHGRLDEKLFF

size: -
V: TRBV12-3/TRBV12-4
D: -
J: TRBJ2-2
DNA: TGTGCCAGCATCACACAGCTACCCGGGGAGCTGTTTTTT
CDR3: CASITQLPGELFF

size: -
V: TRBV7-2
D: -
J: TRBJ1-5
DNA: TGTGCCAGCAGCTTCGCGCCATCCGGCAATCAGCCCCAGCATTTT
CDR3: CASSFAPSGNQPQHF

size: -
V: TRBV6-5
D: -
J: TRBJ2-3
DNA: TGTGCCAGCAGTTACGGGAGAAATGGCGCAGATACGCAGTATTTT
CDR3: CASSYGRNGADTQYF

size: once
V: TRBV5-1
D: -
J: TRBJ1-2
DNA: TGCGCCAGCAGCTTGGCCTACGGCAGTAACTATGGCTACACCTTC
CDR3: CASSLAYGSNYGYTF

size: -
V: TRBV12-5
D: -
J: TRBJ1-1
DNA: TGTGCTAGTGGACTCCCCTTTTTCACTGAAGCTTTCTTT
CDR3: CASGLPFFTEAFF

size: -
V: TRBV7-9
D: -
J: TRBJ1-1
DNA: TGTGCCAGCAGTCTACAGTCGCTGCCCTTTGAAGCTTTCTTT
CDR3: CASSLQSLPFEAFF

size: few
V: TRBV30
D: -
J: TRBJ1-4
DNA: TGTGCCTGGAGAACCTTAGGGACGATTAATGAAAAACTGTTTTTT
CDR3: CAWRTLGTINEKLFF

size: -
V: TRBV6-5
D: -
J: TRBJ2-7
DNA: TGTGCCAGCAGTTACGGTTTAGGGATGGGCGAGCAGTACTTC
CDR3: CASSYGLGMGEQYF

size: -
V: TRBV19
D: -
J: TRBJ2-3
DNA: TGTGCCAGTAGTGCCGGAATTCACACAGATACGCAGTATTTT
CDR3: CASSAGIHTDTQYF

size: -
V: TRBV4-1
D: -
J: TRBJ1-5
DNA: TGCGCCAGCAGCCAAGATGTGCGGGTCCCCGGCGGGGGCAATCAGCCCCAGCATTTT
CDR3: CASSQDVRVPGGGNQPQHF

size: once
V: TRBV7-9
D: -
J: TRBJ2-5
DNA: TGTGCCAGCAGCTTAGACCGGGACCCGGGGCAAGAGACCCAGTACTTC
CDR3: CASSLDRDPGQETQYF

size: -
V: TRBV6-4
D: TRBD2
J: TRBJ2-3
DNA: TGTGCCAGCAGTCGACTAGCGGGAGAGGGGGATACGCAGTATTTT
CDR3: CASSRLAGEGDTQYF

size: once
V: TRBV19
D: -
J: TRBJ2-3
DNA: TGTGCCAGTAGTATCGACGGGACCAGCACAGATACGCAGTATTTT
CDR3: CASSIDGTSTDTQYF

size: -
V: TRBV24-1
D: TRBD1
J: TRBJ1-2
DNA: TGTGCCACCAGTGATTTAGGACAGGGCAATGGCTACACCTTC
CDR3: CATSDLGQGNGYTF

size: -
V: TRBV5-1
D: -
J: TRBJ1-3
DNA: TGCGCCAGCAGCCGGGAGGGACACCGGTTCTCTGGAAACACCATATATTTT
CDR3: CASSREGHRFSGNTIYF

size: once
V: TRBV30
D: TRBD1
J: TRBJ2-7
DNA: TGTGCCTGGAGCCTCACGCAGGGACAGCGGTACTTC
CDR3: CAWSLTQGQRYF

size: -
V: TRBV21-1
D: -
J: TRBJ1-6
DNA: TGTGCCAGCAGCAAAGACAGGGGTTTTTCACCCCTCCACTTT
CDR3: CASSKDRGFSPLHF

size: -
V: TRBV5-4
D: -
J: TRBJ1-6
DNA: TGTGCCAGCAGCTTGGGGGGCCCTAGGGATAATTCACCCCTCCACTTT
CDR3: CASSLGGPRDNSPLHF

size: -
V: TRBV5-1
D: -
J: TRBJ2-7
DNA: TGCGCCAGCAGCTTGGAAAGGGGAACCGCCTACGAGCAGTACTTC
CDR3: CASSLERGTAYEQYF

size: -
V: TRBV6-5
D: TRBD1
J: TRBJ2-7
DNA: TGTGCCAGCAGCCCCTACAGGGGCGGCTACGAGCAGTACTTC
CDR3: CASSPYRGGYEQYF

size: few
V: TRBV19
D: -
J: TRBJ1-4
DNA: TGTGCCAGTAAAGAGGGGACTAATGAAAAACTGTTTTTT
CDR3: CASKEGTNEKLFF

size: -
V: TRBV9
D: -
J: TRBJ2-7
DNA: TGTGCCAGCAGCCCCCCGTCGGGGTTCGAGCAGTACTTC
CDR3: CASSPPSGFEQYF

size: -
V: TRBV2
D: -
J: TRBJ2-1
DNA: TGTGCCAGCAGCGCGACCCGAGGACAATCCAATGAGCAGTTCTTC
CDR3: CASSATRGQSNEQFF

size: -
V: TRBV5-1
D: -
J: TRBJ1-1
DNA: TGCGCCAGCAGCTTGGCGAGGGGAACGAACACTGAAGCTTTCTTT
CDR3: CASSLARGTNTEAFF

size: -
V: TRBV7-9
D: TRBD2
J: TRBJ2-1
DNA: TGTGCCAGCAGCTTAGATCTAGCGGGGTACAGTGAGCAGTTCTTC
CDR3: CASSLDLAGYSEQFF

size: -
V: TRBV24-1
D: TRBD2
J: TRBJ2-1
DNA: TGTGCCACCAGTGATTTAAAGGGAAAGACTAGCGGGAGCGGAAATGAGCAGTTCTTC
CDR3: CATSDLKGKTSGSGNEQFF

size: -
V: TRBV29-1
D: -
J: TRBJ1-2
DNA: TGCAGCGTTGGCGCGATTTGGCAGGGAAACTATGGCTACACCTTC
CDR3: CSVGAIWQGNYGYTF

size: once
V: TRBV6-4
D: -
J: TRBJ1-1
DNA: TGTGCCAGCAGTGTGGGAGAGAACACTGAAGCTTTCTTT
CDR3: CASSVGENTEAFF

size: -
V: TRBV14
D: -
J: TRBJ2-7
DNA: TGTGCCAGCAGCCAAGAAGGCAGCTTCTACGAGCAGTACTTC
CDR3: CASSQEGSFYEQYF

size: -
V: TRBV6-5
D: -
J: TRBJ1-6
DNA: TGTGCCAGCTCAGCAGGGTCTTCACCCCTCCACTTT
CDR3: CASSAGSSPLHF

size: -
V: TRBV5-1
D: -
J: TRBJ1-6
DNA: TGCGCCAGCAGACCCAGGGTTTCGGGAGATAATTCACCCCTCCACTTT
CDR3: CASRPRVSGDNSPLHF